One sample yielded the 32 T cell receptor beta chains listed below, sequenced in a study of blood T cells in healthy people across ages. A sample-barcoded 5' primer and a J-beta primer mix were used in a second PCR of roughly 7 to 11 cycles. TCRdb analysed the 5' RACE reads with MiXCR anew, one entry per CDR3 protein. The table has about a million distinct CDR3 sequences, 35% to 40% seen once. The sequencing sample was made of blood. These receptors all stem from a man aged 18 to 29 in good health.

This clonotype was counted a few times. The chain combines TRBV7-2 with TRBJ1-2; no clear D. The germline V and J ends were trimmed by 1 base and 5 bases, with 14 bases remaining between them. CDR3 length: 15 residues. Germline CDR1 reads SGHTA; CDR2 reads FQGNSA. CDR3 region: CASSLERAHAYGYTF. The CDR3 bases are TGTGCCAGCAGCTTAGAGAGGGCCCATGCTTATGGCTACACCTTC.

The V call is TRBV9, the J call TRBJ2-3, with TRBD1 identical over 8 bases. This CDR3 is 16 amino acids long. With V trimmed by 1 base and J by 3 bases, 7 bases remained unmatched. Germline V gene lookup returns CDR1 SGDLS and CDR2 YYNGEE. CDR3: CASSVSDRGGTDTQYF. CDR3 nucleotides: TGTGCCAGCAGCGTAAGTGACAGGGGCGGTACAGATACGCAGTATTTT.

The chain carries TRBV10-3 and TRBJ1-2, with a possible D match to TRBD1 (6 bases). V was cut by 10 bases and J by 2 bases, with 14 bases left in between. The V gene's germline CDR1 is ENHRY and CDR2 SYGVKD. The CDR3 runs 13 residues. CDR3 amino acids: CATRGGPNYGYTF. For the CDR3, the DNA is TGTGCCACCAGAGGGGGGCCAAACTATGGCTACACCTTC.

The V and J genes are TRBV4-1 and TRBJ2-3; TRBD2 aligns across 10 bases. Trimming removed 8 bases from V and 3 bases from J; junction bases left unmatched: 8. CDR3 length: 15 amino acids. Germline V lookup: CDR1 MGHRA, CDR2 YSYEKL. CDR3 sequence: CASAERGGRTDTQYF. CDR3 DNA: TGCGCCAGCGCTGAGCGGGGGGGCCGTACAGATACGCAGTATTTT.

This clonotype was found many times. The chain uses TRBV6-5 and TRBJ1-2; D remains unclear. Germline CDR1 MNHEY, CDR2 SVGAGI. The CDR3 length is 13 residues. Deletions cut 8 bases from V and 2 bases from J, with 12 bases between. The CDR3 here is CASRLTFNYGYTF. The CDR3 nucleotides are TGTGCCAGCCGGTTGACATTCAACTATGGCTACACCTTC.

CDR3 DNA sequence: TGTGCCATCAGTGGGACAGGGGGAGATGAAAAACTGTTTTTT. It translates to CAISGTGGDEKLFF. V usage is TRBV10-3 and J usage is TRBJ1-4; 10 bases fit TRBD1. Germline assignment: CDR1 ENHRY and CDR2 SYGVKD. This CDR3 spans 14 amino acids. V shed 4 bases, J shed 6 bases, and the junction held 2 bases outside the gene matches.

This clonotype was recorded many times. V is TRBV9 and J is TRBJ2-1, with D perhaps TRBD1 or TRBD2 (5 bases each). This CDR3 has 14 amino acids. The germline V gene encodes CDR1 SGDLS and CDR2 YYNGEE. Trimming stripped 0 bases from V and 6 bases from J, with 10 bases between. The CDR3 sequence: CASSVVGTPNEQFF. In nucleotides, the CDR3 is TGTGCCAGCAGCGTAGTGGGGACGCCCAATGAGCAGTTCTTC.

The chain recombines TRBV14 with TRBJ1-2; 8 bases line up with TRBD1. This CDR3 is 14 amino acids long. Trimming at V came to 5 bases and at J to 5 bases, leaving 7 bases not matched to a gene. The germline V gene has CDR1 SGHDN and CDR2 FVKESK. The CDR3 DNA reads TGTGCCAGCAGCGCTACAGGGGGTAGTTATGGCTACACCTTC. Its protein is CASSATGGSYGYTF.

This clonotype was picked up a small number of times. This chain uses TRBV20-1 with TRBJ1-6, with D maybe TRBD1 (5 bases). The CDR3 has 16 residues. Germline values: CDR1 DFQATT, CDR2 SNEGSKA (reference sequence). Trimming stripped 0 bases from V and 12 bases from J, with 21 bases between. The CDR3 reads CSARDPAGTGPLPLHF. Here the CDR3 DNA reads TGCAGTGCTAGAGATCCCGCCGGGACTGGACCCTTACCCCTCCACTTT.

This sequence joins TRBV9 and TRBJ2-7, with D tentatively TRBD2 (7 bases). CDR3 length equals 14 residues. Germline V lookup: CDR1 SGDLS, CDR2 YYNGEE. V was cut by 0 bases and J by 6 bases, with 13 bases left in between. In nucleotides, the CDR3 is TGTGCCAGCAGCGTAGAGTCAGGGGAGGGCGAGCAGTACTTC. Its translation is CASSVESGEGEQYF.

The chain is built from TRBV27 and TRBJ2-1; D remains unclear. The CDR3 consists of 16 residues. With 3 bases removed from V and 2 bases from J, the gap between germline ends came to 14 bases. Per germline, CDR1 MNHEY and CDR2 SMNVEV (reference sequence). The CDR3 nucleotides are TGTGCCAGCAGTTTCACCAGGAATTTAACCTACAATGAGCAGTTCTTC. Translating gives CASSFTRNLTYNEQFF.

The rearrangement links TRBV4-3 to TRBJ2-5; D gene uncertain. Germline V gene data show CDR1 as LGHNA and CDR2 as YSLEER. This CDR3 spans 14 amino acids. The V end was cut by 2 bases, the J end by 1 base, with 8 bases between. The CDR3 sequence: CASSQKRSQETQYF. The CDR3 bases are TGCGCCAGCAGCCAAAAACGGAGCCAAGAGACCCAGTACTTC.

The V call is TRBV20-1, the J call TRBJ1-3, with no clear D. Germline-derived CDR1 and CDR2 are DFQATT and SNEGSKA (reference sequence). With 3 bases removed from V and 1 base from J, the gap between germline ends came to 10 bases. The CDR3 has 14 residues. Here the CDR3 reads CSARGPESGNTIYF. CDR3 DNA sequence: TGCAGTGCTAGGGGTCCGGAGTCTGGAAACACCATATATTTT.

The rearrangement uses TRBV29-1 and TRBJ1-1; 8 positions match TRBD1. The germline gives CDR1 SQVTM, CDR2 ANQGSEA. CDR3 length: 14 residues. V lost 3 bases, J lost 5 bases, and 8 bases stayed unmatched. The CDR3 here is CSVEVQGAWTEAFF. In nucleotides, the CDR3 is TGCAGCGTTGAGGTCCAGGGGGCTTGGACTGAAGCTTTCTTT.

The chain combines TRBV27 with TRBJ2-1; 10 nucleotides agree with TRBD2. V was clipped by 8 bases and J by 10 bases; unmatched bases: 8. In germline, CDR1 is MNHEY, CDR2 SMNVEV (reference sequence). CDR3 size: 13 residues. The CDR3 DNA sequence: TGTGCCAGCGCCGTCAAACTAGCGGGGGAGCAGTTCTTC. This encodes CASAVKLAGEQFF.

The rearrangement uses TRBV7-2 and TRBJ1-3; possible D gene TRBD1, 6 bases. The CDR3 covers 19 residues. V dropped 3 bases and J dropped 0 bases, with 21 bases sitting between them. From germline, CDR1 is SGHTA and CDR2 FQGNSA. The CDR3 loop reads CASSFPRSLTGTSGNTIYF. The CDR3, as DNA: TGTGCCAGCAGCTTCCCACGCTCCTTAACAGGGACCTCTGGAAACACCATATATTTT.

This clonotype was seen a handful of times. CDR3 bases: TGTGCCAGCAGCCCTCCTAGCGGGGCGTACCAAGAGACCCAGTACTTC. Its protein is CASSPPSGAYQETQYF. This chain uses TRBV7-2 with TRBJ2-5, with TRBD2 identical over 9 bases. The germline V gene has CDR1 SGHTA and CDR2 FQGNSA. The CDR3 covers 16 residues. V dropped 5 bases and J dropped 0; count of bases not matched to a gene: 7. Together with reference TRBV7-2 and TRBJ2-5, the CDR3 gives the full variable domain: GAGVSQSPSNKVTEKGKDVELRCDPISGHTALYWYRQSLGQGLEFLIYFQGNSAPDKSGLPSDRFSAERTGGSVSTLTIQRTQQEDSAVYLCASSPPSGAYQETQYFGPGTRLLVL.

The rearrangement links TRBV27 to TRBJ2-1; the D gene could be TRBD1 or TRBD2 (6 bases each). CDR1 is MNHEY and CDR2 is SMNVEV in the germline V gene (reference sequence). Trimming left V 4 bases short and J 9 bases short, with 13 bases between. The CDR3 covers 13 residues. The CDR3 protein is CASSSYGGREQFF. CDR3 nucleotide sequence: TGTGCCAGCAGTTCCTACGGGGGCCGTGAGCAGTTCTTC.

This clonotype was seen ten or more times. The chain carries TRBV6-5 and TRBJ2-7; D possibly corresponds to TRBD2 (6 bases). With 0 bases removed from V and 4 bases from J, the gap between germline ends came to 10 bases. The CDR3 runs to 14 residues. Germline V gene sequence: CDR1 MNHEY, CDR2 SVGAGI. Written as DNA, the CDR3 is TGTGCCAGCAGTTACTCCGGGGGAACTTACGAGCAGTACTTC. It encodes CASSYSGGTYEQYF.

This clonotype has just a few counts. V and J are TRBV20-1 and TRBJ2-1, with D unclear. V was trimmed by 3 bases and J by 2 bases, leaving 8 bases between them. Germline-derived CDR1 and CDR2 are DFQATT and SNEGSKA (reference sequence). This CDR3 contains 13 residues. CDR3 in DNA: TGCAGTGCTAGTGAGCGAGCCTACAATGAGCAGTTCTTC. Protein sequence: CSASERAYNEQFF.

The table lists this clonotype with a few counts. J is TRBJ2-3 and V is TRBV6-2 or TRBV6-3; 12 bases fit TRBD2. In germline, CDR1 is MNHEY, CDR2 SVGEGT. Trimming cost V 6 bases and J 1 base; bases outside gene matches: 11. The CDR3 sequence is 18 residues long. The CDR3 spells CASRHLAGGNLRTDTQYF. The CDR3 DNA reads TGTGCCAGCAGACATCTAGCGGGGGGGAATCTCCGCACAGATACGCAGTATTTT.

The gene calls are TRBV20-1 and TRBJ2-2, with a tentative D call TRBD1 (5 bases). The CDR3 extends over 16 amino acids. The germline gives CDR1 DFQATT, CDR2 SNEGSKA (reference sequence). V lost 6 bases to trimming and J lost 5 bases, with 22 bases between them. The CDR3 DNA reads TGCAGTGCAAAACCCAGGGAATATGGCCAAACCGGGGAGCTGTTTTTT. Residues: CSAKPREYGQTGELFF.

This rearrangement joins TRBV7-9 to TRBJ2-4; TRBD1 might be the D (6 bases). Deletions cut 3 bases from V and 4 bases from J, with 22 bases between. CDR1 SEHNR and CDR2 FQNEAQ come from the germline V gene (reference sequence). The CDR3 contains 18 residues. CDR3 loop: CASSLWRTAGRVKNIQYF. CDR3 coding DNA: TGTGCCAGCAGCTTGTGGCGGACAGCCGGACGAGTTAAAAACATTCAGTACTTC.

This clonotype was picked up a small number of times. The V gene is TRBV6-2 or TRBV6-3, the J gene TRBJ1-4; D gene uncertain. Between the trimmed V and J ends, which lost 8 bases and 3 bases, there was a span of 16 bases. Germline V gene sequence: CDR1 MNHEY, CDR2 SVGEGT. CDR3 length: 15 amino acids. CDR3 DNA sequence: TGTGCCAGCGGCCCACTAGGAGGAGCTAATGAAAAACTGTTTTTT. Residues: CASGPLGGANEKLFF.

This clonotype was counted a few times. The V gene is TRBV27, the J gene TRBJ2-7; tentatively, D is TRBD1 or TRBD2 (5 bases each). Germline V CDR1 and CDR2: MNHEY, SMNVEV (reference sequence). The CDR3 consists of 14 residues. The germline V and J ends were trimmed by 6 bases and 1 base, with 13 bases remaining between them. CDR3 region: CASSWDGASYEQYF. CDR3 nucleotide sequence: TGTGCCAGCAGCTGGGACGGAGCGTCCTACGAGCAGTACTTC.

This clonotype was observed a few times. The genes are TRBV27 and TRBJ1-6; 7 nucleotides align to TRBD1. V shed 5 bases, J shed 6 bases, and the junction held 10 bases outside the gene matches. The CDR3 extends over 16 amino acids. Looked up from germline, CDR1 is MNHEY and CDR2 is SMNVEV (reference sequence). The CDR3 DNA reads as TGTGCCAGCAGTCCTACCCCCGGACAGGTTAATTCACCCCTCCACTTT. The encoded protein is CASSPTPGQVNSPLHF.

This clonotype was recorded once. CDR3 bases: TGTGCCAGCACTGTCCGGGACAGGGGAGAAAACACTGAAGCTTTCTTT. Translation: CASTVRDRGENTEAFF. The chain recombines TRBV6-1 with TRBJ1-1; TRBD1 aligns across 10 bases. The CDR3 loop spans 16 amino acids. Losses at the gene ends were 7 bases for V and 2 bases for J; bases not matched to a gene: 10. Germline assignment: CDR1 MNHNS and CDR2 SASEGT.

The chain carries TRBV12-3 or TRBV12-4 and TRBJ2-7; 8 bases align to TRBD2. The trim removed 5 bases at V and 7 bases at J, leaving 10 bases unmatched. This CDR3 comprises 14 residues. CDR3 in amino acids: CASSTSGSYNEQYF. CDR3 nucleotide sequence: TGTGCCAGCAGTACTAGCGGCTCCTACAATGAGCAGTACTTC.

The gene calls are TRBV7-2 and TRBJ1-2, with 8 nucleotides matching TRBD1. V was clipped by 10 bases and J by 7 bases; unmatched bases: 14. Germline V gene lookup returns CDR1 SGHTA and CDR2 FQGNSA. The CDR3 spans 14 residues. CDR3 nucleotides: TGTGCCATCAAAGGACAGGGCGGCGACATTGGCTACACCTTC. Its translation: CAIKGQGGDIGYTF.

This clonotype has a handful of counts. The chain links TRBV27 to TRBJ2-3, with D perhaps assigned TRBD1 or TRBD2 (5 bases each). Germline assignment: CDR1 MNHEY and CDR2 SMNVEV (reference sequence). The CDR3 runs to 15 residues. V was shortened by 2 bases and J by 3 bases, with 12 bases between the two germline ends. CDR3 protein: CASSLLGTGTDTQYF. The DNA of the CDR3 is TGTGCCAGCAGTTTACTGGGGACCGGGACAGATACGCAGTATTTT.

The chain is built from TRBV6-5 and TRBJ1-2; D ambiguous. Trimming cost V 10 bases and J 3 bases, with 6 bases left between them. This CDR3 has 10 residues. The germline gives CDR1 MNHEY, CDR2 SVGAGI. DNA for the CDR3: TGTGCCACCCGGGACTATGGCTACACCTTC. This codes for CATRDYGYTF.

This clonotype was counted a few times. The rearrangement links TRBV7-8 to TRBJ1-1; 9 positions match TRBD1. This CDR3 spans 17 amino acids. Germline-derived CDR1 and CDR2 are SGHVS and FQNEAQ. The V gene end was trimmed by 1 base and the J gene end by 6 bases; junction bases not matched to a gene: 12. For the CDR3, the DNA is TGTGCCAGCAGCTTAGGGTACCGGGACAGGGCTGTTCCTGAAGCTTTCTTT. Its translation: CASSLGYRDRAVPEAFF.